The 7 T cell receptor beta chains below all came from one sample that was sequenced in a study of regulatory T cells in long-lasting Graves disease. Arm-PCR of CDR3 regions and iRepertoire HTBI primers were the basis on which TCR beta libraries were built. TCRdb re-derived calls from the multiplex PCR reads in MiXCR, one entry per CDR3 protein. The sample has just over 600,000 distinct CDR3 sequences, roughly 15% seen once. Time point of the sample: newly diagnosed GD, antithyroid drugs for less than 3 months. PBMC RNA was the source of the TCR library. The sample was also reused in another study, on T cells in Graves' hyperthyroidism and ophthalmopathy.

Source: peripheral blood mononuclear cells (PBMCs), taken at new diagnosis, from a patient treated with antithyroid drugs. The receptors stem from a woman in her 30s with Graves disease.

At least ten counts were recorded for this clonotype. The chain combines TRBV7-9 with TRBJ1-2, with a possible D match to TRBD1 (5 bases). Germline CDR1 reads SEHNR; CDR2 reads FQNEAQ (reference sequence). This CDR3 comprises 16 residues. With 3 bases removed from V and 4 bases from J, the gap between germline ends came to 18 bases. CDR3 DNA: TGTGCCAGCAGCTTTTCTGGATCAGGGACCTTCTATGGCTACACCTTC. This translates into CASSFSGSGTFYGYTF.

There are a few counts of this clonotype. The V gene is TRBV28, the J gene TRBJ2-7; 7 bases fit TRBD1. Unmatched junction bases numbered 10, after V lost 4 bases and J lost 4 bases. Germline assignment: CDR1 MDHEN and CDR2 SYDVKM. The CDR3 is made up of 15 amino acids. CDR3 sequence: CASSSSTGSQYEQYF. DNA for the CDR3: TGTGCCAGCAGTTCGTCGACAGGGAGTCAATACGAGCAGTACTTC.

Remarks on this clonotype: A read error may account for a junction end that differs from germline. The V gene is TRBV20-1, the J gene TRBJ2-3; 10 bases line up with TRBD2. This CDR3 is 14 amino acids long. Looked up from germline, CDR1 is DFQATT and CDR2 is SNEGSKA (reference sequence). CDR3 in DNA: TGCAGTACTAGGAGCGGGAGGGCCACAGATACGCAGTATTTT. Translating gives CSTRSGRATDTQYF.

The CDR3 nucleotides are TGTGCCAGCAGTGAAGGAGACAGGGACACAGATACGCAGTATTTT. This sequence encodes CASSEGDRDTDTQYF. The chain has TRBV6-4 and TRBJ2-3; 7 nucleotides line up with TRBD1. The CDR3 length is 15 residues. From germline, CDR1 is MRHNA and CDR2 SNTAGT. V was pared by 3 bases and J by 2 bases, with 5 bases of the junction left unmatched.

This clonotype showed up just a few times. CDR3 amino acids: CSASGDLNEKLFF. As DNA, the CDR3 is TGCAGTGCTAGTGGGGACCTCAATGAAAAACTGTTTTTT. The gene calls are TRBV20-1 and TRBJ1-4, with D possibly TRBD1 on 5 matching bases. Germline values: CDR1 DFQATT, CDR2 SNEGSKA (reference sequence). The length of the CDR3 is 13 residues. V was cut by 3 bases and J by 5 bases, with 10 bases left in between.

This clonotype was counted between two and nine times. The chain joins TRBV6-2 or TRBV6-3 to TRBJ1-1, with D tentatively TRBD1 (6 bases). The V end lost 6 bases, the J end lost 4 bases, and 24 bases lay between the germline ends. This CDR3 has 17 amino acids. CDR1 is MNHEY and CDR2 is SVGEGT in the germline V gene. The CDR3 coding sequence is TGTGCCAGCAGGCCCCCGGGACAACAAACGTCTAGCACTGAAGCTTTCTTT. Amino acid sequence: CASRPPGQQTSSTEAFF.

This clonotype was seen ten or more times. CDR3 sequence: CSVGDGGVEQYF. For the CDR3, the DNA is TGCAGCGTCGGGGACGGAGGGGTCGAGCAGTACTTC. V usage is TRBV29-1 and J usage is TRBJ2-7; perhaps TRBD2 as D (6 bases). V was shortened by 6 bases and J by 6 bases, with 15 bases between the two germline ends. The germline V gene has CDR1 SQVTM and CDR2 ANQGSEA. CDR3 length: 12 residues.